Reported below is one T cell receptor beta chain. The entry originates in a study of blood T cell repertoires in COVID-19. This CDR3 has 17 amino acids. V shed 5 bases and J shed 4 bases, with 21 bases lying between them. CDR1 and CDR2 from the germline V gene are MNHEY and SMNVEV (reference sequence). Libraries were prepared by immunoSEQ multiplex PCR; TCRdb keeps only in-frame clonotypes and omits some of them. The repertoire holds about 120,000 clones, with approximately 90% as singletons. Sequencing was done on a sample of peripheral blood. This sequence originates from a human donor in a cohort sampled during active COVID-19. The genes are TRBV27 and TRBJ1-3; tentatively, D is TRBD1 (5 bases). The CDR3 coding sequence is TGTGCCAGCAGTGGGGGTGGAGGGCTTTTAGCCGGAAACACCATATATTTT. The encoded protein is CASSGGGGLLAGNTIYF.